Below are 22 T cell receptor beta chains sequenced from a single sample in a study of blood T cells in healthy people across ages. With a J-beta primer mix and a sample-barcoded 5' primer, a second PCR ran about 7 to 12 cycles. TCRdb re-analysed the 5' RACE reads in MiXCR, keeping a single row per CDR3 protein. The sample has about 1.8 million distinct CDR3 sequences, about 50% seen once. The sequencing sample was made of blood. Every receptor here comes from a woman between 35 and 50 years old in good health.

The chain recombines TRBV27 with TRBJ2-7; D may be TRBD1 (5 bases). V was pared by 5 bases and J by 1 base, with 12 bases between. The CDR3 totals 14 residues. In germline, CDR1 is MNHEY, CDR2 SMNVEV (reference sequence). DNA for the CDR3: TGTGCCAGCAGTAAATGGACAAGATCCTACGAGCAGTACTTC. This translates into CASSKWTRSYEQYF.

This clonotype was seen a handful of times. This chain links TRBV29-1 with TRBJ2-5, with D perhaps matching TRBD1 or TRBD2 (5 bases each). CDR3 size: 12 residues. CDR1 is SQVTM and CDR2 is ANQGSEA in the germline V gene. Trimming took 7 bases from V and 7 from J, leaving 16 bases between them. CDR3 amino acids: CSGDDGWGTQYF. In DNA, the CDR3 is TGCAGCGGGGACGACGGTTGGGGGACCCAGTACTTC.

The V call is TRBV25-1, the J call TRBJ2-4, with TRBD1 identical over 10 bases. The J call may be faulty, since TRBJ2-7 better matches the DNA end. Germline V gives CDR1 MGHDK, CDR2 SYGVNS. There are 15 residues in the CDR3. The CDR3 sequence is CASSEFRTGGYEQYF. The CDR3 bases are TGTGCCAGCAGTGAATTCCGGACAGGGGGCTACGAGCAGTACTTC.

The chain employs TRBV4-3 and TRBJ1-4; 8 nucleotides align to TRBD1. Looked up from germline, CDR1 is LGHNA and CDR2 is YSLEER. The V and J ends lost 3 bases and 5 bases, in that order; junction bases with no gene match: 5. This CDR3 has 15 amino acids. The CDR3 region is CASSQKGQANEKLFF. The CDR3, as DNA: TGCGCCAGCAGCCAGAAGGGACAGGCAAATGAAAAACTGTTTTTT.

The rearrangement uses TRBV29-1 and TRBJ2-5, with 7 positions matching TRBD2. With 3 bases clipped from V and 2 bases from J, the junction kept 12 bases outside the gene matches. The CDR3 consists of 16 residues. Germline V gene sequence: CDR1 SQVTM, CDR2 ANQGSEA. The chain's CDR3 is CSVDLGLGVRQETQYF. CDR3 DNA: TGCAGCGTTGATTTAGGACTAGGAGTGCGGCAAGAGACCCAGTACTTC. Looking up the rest from reference TRBV29-1 and TRBJ2-5 gives the full variable domain: SAVISQKPSRDICQRGTSLTIQCQVDSQVTMMFWYRQQPGQSLTLIATANQGSEATYESGFVIDKFPISRPNLTFSTLTVSNMSPEDSSIYLCSVDLGLGVRQETQYFGPGTRLLVL.

This clonotype was observed a few times. V and J are TRBV20-1 and TRBJ1-2, with 9 bases fitting TRBD1. This CDR3 is 14 amino acids long. Germline-derived CDR1 and CDR2 are DFQATT and SNEGSKA (reference sequence). The trim removed 2 bases at V and 8 bases at J, leaving 9 bases unmatched. The CDR3 nucleotides read TGCAGTGCTAGATCAACAGGGGGCGCGGGCGGCTACACCTTC. This encodes CSARSTGGAGGYTF.

This clonotype has just a few counts. The J gene is TRBJ1-6, the V gene TRBV20-1, with a possible D match to TRBD1 (6 bases). The CDR3 runs to 15 residues. Trimming cost V 2 bases and J 5 bases, with 13 bases left between them. The germline gives CDR1 DFQATT, CDR2 SNEGSKA (reference sequence). CDR3 DNA sequence: TGCAGTGCTAGATACTTGACAGGAGATAATTCACCCCTCCACTTT. Protein sequence: CSARYLTGDNSPLHF.

The V call is TRBV2, the J call TRBJ2-1; 12 bases match TRBD2. J gave up 8 bases and V 8 bases, and 7 bases lay outside the gene matches. CDR1 and CDR2 from the germline V gene are SNHLY and FYNNEI. The CDR3 length is 14 residues. The CDR3 spells CASLGLAGKDEQFF. In DNA form, the CDR3 reads TGTGCCAGCCTAGGACTAGCGGGGAAGGATGAGCAGTTCTTC.

The gene calls are TRBV5-6 and TRBJ1-6, with D possibly being TRBD1 (6 bases). The CDR3 covers 13 residues. The germline V and J ends were trimmed by 4 bases and 8 bases, with 10 bases remaining between them. Germline V gene sequence: CDR1 SGHDT, CDR2 YYEEEE. CDR3 in amino acids: CASSQGTHSPLHF. CDR3 coding DNA: TGTGCCAGCAGCCAGGGGACCCATTCACCCCTCCACTTT.

The J gene is TRBJ2-6, the V gene TRBV15; D is unclear. Trimming stripped 3 bases from V and 0 bases from J, with 9 bases between. This CDR3 is built from 16 residues. From germline, CDR1 is LNHNV and CDR2 YYDKDF (reference sequence). As DNA, the CDR3 is TGTGCCACCAGCAGGGACCGGAGCTCTGGGGCCAACGTCCTGACTTTC. Translated: CATSRDRSSGANVLTF.

This clonotype showed up just once. The chain has TRBV13 and TRBJ2-5, with a possible D match to TRBD2 (7 bases). Germline V gives CDR1 PRHDT, CDR2 FYEKMQ (reference sequence). The CDR3 is made up of 16 amino acids. V lost 3 bases and J 2 bases, leaving 16 bases between the germline ends. In DNA form, the CDR3 reads TGTGCCAGCAGCTTCCGGCCGGGGGGACAACAAGAGACCCAGTACTTC. Translated, it gives CASSFRPGGQQETQYF. The variable domain in full, completed from reference TRBV13 and TRBJ2-5, reads AAGVIQSPRHLIKEKRETATLKCYPIPRHDTVYWYQQGPGQDPQFLISFYEKMQSDKGSIPDRFSAQQFSDYHSELNMSSLELGDSALYFCASSFRPGGQQETQYFGPGTRLLVL.

This chain links TRBV27 with TRBJ1-1; D is ambiguous. Germline CDR1 MNHEY, CDR2 SMNVEV (reference sequence). CDR3 size: 12 residues. Trimming left V 8 bases short and J 1 base short, with 8 bases between. CDR3: CASGVENTEAFF. CDR3 nucleotide sequence: TGTGCCAGCGGGGTTGAGAACACTGAAGCTTTCTTT.

This chain connects TRBV6-1 to TRBJ2-3, with D unclear. CDR1 is MNHNS, CDR2 SASEGT, per germline. V gave up 2 bases and J gave up 10 bases, with 10 bases separating them. This CDR3 region has 12 residues. The CDR3 is CASSEPGPAQYF. The CDR3 coding sequence is TGTGCCAGCAGTGAACCGGGCCCTGCGCAGTATTTT.

The chain recombines TRBV20-1 with TRBJ2-1, with 7 nucleotides matching TRBD1. The better agreement between TRBJ2-7 and the DNA end casts doubt on the J call. There are 14 residues in the CDR3. From germline, CDR1 is DFQATT and CDR2 SNEGSKA (reference sequence). CDR3 nucleotide sequence: TGCAGTGCTTTCGGACAGGCCTCCTACAATGAGCAGTACTTC. Translated, it gives CSAFGQASYNEQYF.

This clonotype was seen a few times. The chain recombines TRBV20-1 with TRBJ2-7; D is unresolved. Trimming cost V 3 bases and J 4 bases, with 10 bases left between them. CDR1 and CDR2 from the germline V gene are DFQATT and SNEGSKA (reference sequence). The CDR3 runs to 12 residues. CDR3 coding DNA: TGCAGTGCTAGGAGTATGGGGTACGAGCAGTACTTC. It is translated as CSARSMGYEQYF.

The chain joins TRBV5-1 to TRBJ2-1; maybe TRBD2 (7 bases). The length of the CDR3 is 16 residues. The V gene lost 4 bases and the J gene lost 12 bases, with 26 bases spanning the gap. Germline loops: CDR1 SGHRS, CDR2 YFSETQ. This CDR3 reads CASSPLTGGAQEGQFF. In nucleotides, the CDR3 is TGCGCCAGCAGCCCCTTGACTGGGGGGGCCCAGGAGGGGCAGTTCTTC. Drawing the rest from reference TRBV5-1 and TRBJ2-1, the complete variable domain is KAGVTQTPRYLIKTRGQQVTLSCSPISGHRSVSWYQQTPGQGLQFLFEYFSETQRNKGNFPGRFSGRQFSNSRSEMNVSTLELGDSALYLCASSPLTGGAQEGQFFGPGTRLTVL.

In this sample, this clonotype turned up a few times. A much larger clone differs from this one at a single base, so this may be a read error. Here the CDR3 DNA reads TGTGCCATCAGCTTAAGCACAGATACGCAGTATTTT. Its translation: CAISLSTDTQYF. The chain combines TRBV10-3 with TRBJ2-3; D unresolved. The V gene lost 6 bases and the J gene lost 0 bases, with 4 bases spanning the gap. Germline CDR1 and CDR2: ENHRY and SYGVKD. CDR3 size: 12 residues.

This clonotype showed up just a few times. This chain connects TRBV7-2 to TRBJ2-1, with D maybe TRBD1 (6 bases). This CDR3 region has 15 residues. Germline CDR1 SGHTA, CDR2 FQGNSA. Trimming removed 3 bases at V and 3 bases at J, with 12 bases between. The CDR3 spells CASSFRGAGYNEQFF. The CDR3 DNA sequence: TGTGCCAGCAGCTTCAGGGGCGCGGGCTACAATGAGCAGTTCTTC. Full variable domain (remainder filled in from reference TRBV7-2 and TRBJ2-1): GAGVSQSPSNKVTEKGKDVELRCDPISGHTALYWYRQSLGQGLEFLIYFQGNSAPDKSGLPSDRFSAERTGGSVSTLTIQRTQQEDSAVYLCASSFRGAGYNEQFFGPGTRLTVL.

This sequence joins TRBV14 and TRBJ2-1; 13 nucleotides match TRBD2. In germline, CDR1 is SGHDN, CDR2 FVKESK. The CDR3 spans 14 residues. After removal of 1 base from V and 12 bases from J, the junction contained 3 bases not matched to a gene. CDR3 bases: TGTGCCAGCAGCCAAGGGACTAGCGGGGGTCCGCAGTTCTTC. Translation: CASSQGTSGGPQFF.

This clonotype was found a few times. The gene calls are TRBV3-1 and TRBJ2-5; 9 bases match TRBD1. Germline trimming cut 3 bases from V and 2 bases from J; bases unmatched to any gene: 4. From germline, CDR1 is LGHDT and CDR2 YNNKEL (reference sequence). The CDR3 extends over 15 amino acids. The CDR3 DNA sequence: TGTGCCAGCAGCCAGCGGACAGGGGTGCAAGAGACCCAGTACTTC. The encoded protein is CASSQRTGVQETQYF.

This clonotype has just a few counts. The chain employs TRBV6-6 and TRBJ2-7; no clear D. Germline V CDR1 and CDR2: MNHNY, SVGAGI (reference sequence). Trimming took 6 bases from V and 1 from J, leaving 10 bases between them. The CDR3 runs to 13 residues. CDR3 residues: CASSYTPSYEQYF. CDR3 DNA sequence: TGTGCCAGCAGCTACACGCCATCCTACGAGCAGTACTTC.

The chain employs TRBV24-1 and TRBJ2-5; D is ambiguous. Per germline, CDR1 KGHDR and CDR2 SFDVKD. Trimming took off 5 bases at V and 1 base at J, with 10 bases between the two ends. The CDR3 sequence is 14 residues long. The CDR3 sequence: CATSVARAQETQYF. DNA of the CDR3: TGTGCCACCAGTGTCGCTAGGGCCCAAGAGACCCAGTACTTC.